These 13 T cell receptor beta chains share one sample of origin, sequenced in a study of CD8+ T cells in alopecia areata. Extracted from the samples, RNA was reverse transcribed into cDNA to serve as the sequencing template. Only in-frame clones appear in the TCRdb table, and some are missing; sequencing was by immunoSEQ multiplex PCR. The sample records about 99,000 clones, approximately 60% being singletons. Sequencing was carried out using CD4+ T cells sorted from blood. Receptor source: a human donor in good health.

This clone rates as medium-sized. This CDR3 is also generated by other DNA sequences in the sample. This chain connects TRBV28 to TRBJ1-4; 8 bases line up with TRBD1. The CDR3 covers 14 residues. Trimming removed 6 bases from V and 8 bases from J; junction bases left unmatched: 8. Per germline, CDR1 MDHEN and CDR2 SYDVKM. In DNA, the CDR3 is TGTGCCAGCAGCCGAGGACAGGGAAGGGAAAAACTGTTTTTT. Translated, it gives CASSRGQGREKLFF.

This clone was detected only a few times. The rearrangement links TRBV15 to TRBJ2-5, with 12 bases that match TRBD2. Germline V CDR1 and CDR2: LNHNV, YYDKDF (reference sequence). This CDR3 contains 16 residues. Losses at the gene ends were 0 bases for V and 9 bases for J; bases not matched to a gene: 8. The DNA for the CDR3 is TGTGCCACCAGCAGAGATCTCCTAGCGGGGGGGATCTCCCAGTACTTC. This translates into CATSRDLLAGGISQYF.

This chain connects TRBV27 to TRBJ1-4; possible D gene TRBD1, 5 bases. The CDR3 runs 14 residues. Germline V gene lookup returns CDR1 MNHEY and CDR2 SMNVEV (reference sequence). V was cut by 0 bases and J by 7 bases, with 9 bases left in between. The CDR3, as DNA: TGTGCCAGCAGTTTATCGGGGGTGGGTGAAAAACTGTTTTTT. Its protein is CASSLSGVGEKLFF.

This rearrangement joins TRBV2 to TRBJ1-1, with 7 bases matching TRBD1. Trimming cost V 7 bases and J 6 bases; bases outside gene matches: 14. The CDR3 has 15 amino acids. CDR1 is SNHLY, CDR2 FYNNEI, per germline. The DNA of the CDR3 is TGTGCCAGCACTCGAGACAGGGCGAGTGGGCCTGAAGCTTTCTTT. Amino acids: CASTRDRASGPEAFF.

The V call is TRBV27, the J call TRBJ1-6, with 9 bases that match TRBD1. CDR1 MNHEY and CDR2 SMNVEV come from the germline V gene (reference sequence). V lost 2 bases and J lost 9; bases outside the gene matches: 8. The CDR3 runs 16 residues. CDR3 DNA sequence: TGTGCCAGCAGTTTAACCCCCGGGACAGGGAGTTCACCCCTCCACTTT. Its protein product is CASSLTPGTGSSPLHF.

V and J are TRBV18 and TRBJ2-7; tentative D call: TRBD1 (6 bases). The CDR3 has 16 amino acids. Trimming removed 6 bases at V and 2 bases at J, with 20 bases between. Germline assignment: CDR1 KGHSH and CDR2 LQKENI. Here the CDR3 DNA reads TGTGCCAGCTCGTTGGGTACAGGGTATGGCACCTACGAGCAGTACTTC. It codes for CASSLGTGYGTYEQYF.

This chain connects TRBV25-1 to TRBJ2-1; 8 positions match TRBD1. The CDR3 spans 18 residues. The germline CDR1 and CDR2 sequences are MGHDK and SYGVNS. V shed 2 bases and J 8 bases; nucleotides not matched to a gene: 17. The CDR3 DNA reads as TGTGCCAGCAGTGAAGGAAAACCCTCGGGCAGGGGGCGCGATGAGCAGTTCTTC. Protein: CASSEGKPSGRGRDEQFF.

This rearrangement joins TRBV5-6 to TRBJ1-1; no definite D call. Per germline, CDR1 SGHDT and CDR2 YYEEEE. The CDR3 extends over 15 amino acids. The V end lost 3 bases, the J end lost 1 base, and 13 bases lay between the germline ends. Here the CDR3 DNA reads TGTGCCAGCAGCTCCAATCCCATACCGAACACTGAAGCTTTCTTT. This sequence encodes CASSSNPIPNTEAFF.

This chain joins TRBV25-1 and TRBJ1-5; 8 bases are shared with TRBD1. The V gene's germline CDR1 is MGHDK and CDR2 SYGVNS. The V gene end was trimmed by 11 bases and the J gene end by 5 bases; junction bases not matched to a gene: 8. The CDR3 has 13 amino acids. The CDR3 here is CAAGQEGDQPQHF. Here the CDR3 DNA reads TGTGCCGCGGGACAGGAGGGCGATCAGCCCCAGCATTTT. Together with reference TRBV25-1 and TRBJ1-5, the CDR3 gives the full variable domain: EADIYQTPRYLVIGTGKKITLECSQTMGHDKMYWYQQDPGMELHLIHYSYGVNSTEKGDLSSESTVSRIRTEHFPLTLESARPSHTSQYLCAAGQEGDQPQHFGDGTRLSIL.

This clone was picked up one time. The chain carries TRBV28 and TRBJ1-6, with 7 positions matching TRBD1. The germline V gene encodes CDR1 MDHEN and CDR2 SYDVKM. This CDR3 comprises 14 residues. With 7 bases clipped from V and 11 bases from J, the junction kept 11 bases outside the gene matches. DNA for the CDR3: TGTGCCAGCATTCCAGGGGGATCTGGGCCACCCCTCCACTTT. Amino acid sequence: CASIPGGSGPPLHF. Full variable domain (outside the CDR3, taken from reference TRBV28 and TRBJ1-6): DVKVTQSSRYLVKRTGEKVFLECVQDMDHENMFWYRQDPGLGLRLIYFSYDVKMKEKGDIPEGYSVSREKKERFSLILESASTNQTSMYLCASIPGGSGPPLHFGNGTRLTVT.

The rearrangement links TRBV5-6 to TRBJ1-2; D perhaps matches TRBD1 (6 bases). Germline-derived CDR1 and CDR2 are SGHDT and YYEEEE. CDR3 size: 13 residues. Trimming took 4 bases from V and 8 from J, leaving 15 bases between them. CDR3: CASSTLQGRGYTF. The CDR3 DNA reads as TGTGCCAGCAGCACCCTCCAGGGGCGCGGCTACACCTTC.

The chain couples TRBV9 to TRBJ2-5, with D possibly being TRBD1 or TRBD2 (5 bases each). V lost 4 bases and J lost 4, with 14 bases in between. The CDR3 contains 14 residues. Germline loops: CDR1 SGDLS, CDR2 YYNGEE. This chain's CDR3 is CASSMGRPGETQYF. CDR3 DNA: TGTGCCAGCAGCATGGGACGCCCGGGAGAGACCCAGTACTTC.

The chain couples TRBV7-2 to TRBJ1-4, with TRBD1 matching 10 bases. The trim removed 6 bases at V and 7 bases at J, leaving 5 bases unmatched. Per the germline V gene, CDR1 is SGHTA and CDR2 is FQGNSA. The CDR3 contains 14 residues. Here the CDR3 DNA reads TGTGCCAGCAGGCGGAGGGACAGGGGTGAAAAACTGTTTTTT. Translating it yields CASRRRDRGEKLFF.